This record looks at one T cell receptor (beta chain) sequence and its context. At least ten counts were recorded for this clonotype. The antigen it recognizes is unknown. Base quality data are lacking; no much larger clone is found one base away. This sample was included in a study (dated by TCRdb to between 2014 and 2016). In terms of the full investigation: The study tested whether tumor-infiltrating Tregs in breast cancer are recruited from blood Tregs or converted in situ from other CD4+ T cell subsets.

Memory CD4+ T cells were isolated as CD4+CD45RO+CD25- cells. Tregs, naive and memory CD4+ T cells from tumor, blood and ipsilateral draining lymph nodes of five or six breast cancer patients underwent full-length TCR alpha and beta sequencing. Tumor tissue and lymph nodes obtained from ipsilateral axillary dissection were perfused with PBS, minced and then digested with collagenase I and hyaluronidase. Mononuclear cells from lymph nodes or 45 to 60 ml of peripheral blood were isolated by Ficoll density gradient centrifugation. Sorted cell populations were confirmed by FACS to exceed 90% purity. The research as a whole found: The TCR gene usage of tumor memory CD4+ T cells clustered together with blood and lymph node memory CD4+ cells and with lymph node naive CD4+ cells. The greatest overlap of tumor-infiltrating Treg TCR alpha and beta sequences was observed with tumor naive CD4+ T cells, followed by blood naive CD4+ T cells. The validation in the larger cohort was limited to a single TCR beta V-J rearrangement instead of whole repertoires.

Full-length TCR variable regions were amplified by 5' RACE PCR with constant-region reverse primers, and semi-nested PCR with Nested Universal Primer A was subsequently performed. Using the ReliaPrep RNA Cell Miniprep System, total RNA was extracted, and the SMARTer RACE 5'/3' Kit was then used to reverse transcribe the RNA into 5'RACE-ready cDNA. Multiplex adaptors were used to barcode full-length TCR alpha and beta libraries, and the barcoded libraries were sequenced on an Illumina MiSeq. The authors processed their data as follows. For each of nine subset-tissue groups, sequencing data from the five patients were combined, and the groups were compared by unsupervised clustering of TCR gene usage. The Morisita-Horn index was used to calculate repertoire similarity, with shared sequences weighted according to their contribution to each repertoire. The public reads were reprocessed in TCRdb via fastp at Q25 and MiXCR, keeping in-frame beta chains. Each record represents a unique CDR3 protein, reported with the most common genes and DNA among its rows. TCRdb's processing, not the authors', yielded these V and J calls. This sample holds 55,000 to 80,000 distinct CDR3 sequences; under 25% were observed only once. The ten largest clonotypes hold over 2.5% of the sample.

Sequencing was carried out using memory CD4+ T cells sorted from a lymph node. In the paper's terms, the cell subset or site label means: memory CD4+ T cells, CD4+CD45RO+CD25-. This clonotype was obtained from a female donor with breast cancer.

The nucleotides read TGTGCCAGCAGTTTGCAACTCGCGAACACCGGGGAGCTGTTTTTT. This sequence encodes CASSLQLANTGELFF. The chain links TRBV12-3 or TRBV12-4 with TRBJ2-2, with the D segment identity uncertain. V and J are truncated by 3 bases and 0 bases respectively, leaving an intervening sequence of 8 bases. From cysteine to phenylalanine, the CDR3 is 15 amino acids long. CDR3 DNA only is kept here, 45 bases in frame from base 1.